This entry describes one TCR beta chain. The CDR3 loop spans 17 amino acids. V shed 1 base and J 2 bases; nucleotides not matched to a gene: 7. CDR1 and CDR2 (germline): LNHDA, SQIVND (reference sequence). The record originates from a study of Ad26.COV2.S vaccination and SARS-CoV-2 variants. Study background: The donor was enrolled in the Ad26.COV2.S arm of the COV1001 trial. Intramuscular Ad26.COV2.S doses were given once or twice, 56 days apart.

As for treatment: around 19 received Ad26.COV2.S at low or high dose, single or two shots; 5 received placebo; per-sample allocation not given. At day 63 after the first vaccine or placebo injection, samples were drawn. Only in-frame clones appear in the TCRdb table, and some are missing; sequencing was by immunoSEQ multiplex PCR. The table includes fewer than 600,000 clones, about nine tenths detected once. The sample in question was peripheral blood, obtained in a trial of Ad26.COV2.S vaccine versus placebo. The clonotype was recovered from a person between 18 and 59 years old who received the Ad26.COV2.S COVID-19 vaccine or a placebo. The chain recombines TRBV19 with TRBJ2-1; 8 nucleotides match TRBD2. The CDR3 protein is CASSIAELAVPYNEQFF. CDR3 nucleotides: TGTGCCAGTAGTATAGCGGAACTAGCGGTCCCCTACAATGAGCAGTTCTTC.